This is a list of T cell receptor beta chains from one sample in a study of response to subunit inactivated influenza vaccine. TCRdb re-derived calls from the RT-PCR reads in MiXCR, one entry per CDR3 protein. The sample includes some 520,000 distinct CDR3 sequences, 16% of them seen just once. Sequences were derived from CD4+ T cells sorted from PBMCs, sampled less than 30 months after vaccination. These receptors all stem from a man aged 45-69 years who received an inactivated influenza vaccine. Each CDR3 is given with its conserved first and last residue. D genes are given only for firm matches. A clone size is listed for some rows: how often the clone was seen (once, few, many), or a class if it is expanded.

TRBJ2-7,TRBV12-3/TRBV12-4,TRBD2,many,CASSQGLGYEQYF,TGTGCCAGCAGTCAGGGACTAGGGTACGAGCAGTACTTC
TRBJ2-1,TRBV20-1,NA,NA,CSATGPYNEQFF,TGCAGTGCTACGGGACCTTACAATGAGCAGTTCTTC
TRBJ1-2,TRBV5-5,TRBD1,NA,CASSWDSGTGAYGYTF,TGTGCCAGCAGCTGGGACTCCGGGACAGGGGCCTATGGCTACACCTTC
TRBJ1-2,TRBV6-1,TRBD1,many,CASRLPGRGRLKGNYGYTF,TGTGCCAGCAGACTCCCCGGGAGGGGGCGCTTGAAGGGGAACTATGGCTACACCTTC
TRBJ1-4,TRBV7-2,TRBD1,NA,CASSLTGGEKLFF,TGTGCCAGCAGCCTGACAGGGGGTGAAAAACTGTTTTTT
TRBJ2-3,TRBV25-1,NA,NA,CASSDRTENTDTQYF,TGTGCCAGCAGTGACCGGACAGAGAACACAGATACGCAGTATTTT
TRBJ2-1,TRBV2,TRBD2,NA,CASSDTRGVRSYNEQFF,TGTGCCAGCAGTGACACGCGGGGGGTCCGCTCCTACAATGAGCAGTTCTTC
TRBJ2-3,TRBV9,NA,few,CASNPVSPDTQYF,TGTGCCAGCAACCCGGTCTCTCCAGATACGCAGTATTTT
TRBJ1-3,TRBV12-3/TRBV12-4,NA,few,CASREQVFSGNTIYF,TGTGCCAGCAGGGAACAGGTCTTCTCTGGAAACACCATATATTTT
TRBJ2-2,TRBV10-3,TRBD2,many,CAIPGLAGGDTGELFF,TGTGCCATCCCCGGACTAGCGGGAGGGGACACCGGGGAGCTGTTTTTT
TRBJ2-5,TRBV10-3,NA,NA,CAINEGGNPATQYF,TGTGCCATCAATGAAGGCGGCAACCCCGCGACCCAGTACTTC
TRBJ1-1,TRBV10-2,NA,few,CASSKGGARFEAFF,TGCGCCAGCAGCAAGGGGGGCGCAAGGTTTGAAGCTTTCTTT
TRBJ2-1,TRBV6-2/TRBV6-3,TRBD2,NA,CASSQYRGLAGIFEQFF,TGTGCCAGCAGTCAATACCGAGGACTAGCGGGGATTTTTGAGCAGTTCTTC